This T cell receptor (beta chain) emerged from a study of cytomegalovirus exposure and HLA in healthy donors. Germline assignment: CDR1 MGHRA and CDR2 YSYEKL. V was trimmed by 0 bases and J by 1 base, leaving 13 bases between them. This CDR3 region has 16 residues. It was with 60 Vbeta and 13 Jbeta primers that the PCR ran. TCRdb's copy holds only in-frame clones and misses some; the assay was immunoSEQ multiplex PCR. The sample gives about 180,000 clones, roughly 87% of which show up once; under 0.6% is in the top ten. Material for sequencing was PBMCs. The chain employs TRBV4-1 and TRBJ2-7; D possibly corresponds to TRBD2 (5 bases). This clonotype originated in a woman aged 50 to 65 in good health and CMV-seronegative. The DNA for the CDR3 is TGCGCCAGCAGCCAAGAGAAGAGGGAGTCTTCCTACGAGCAGTACTTC. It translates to CASSQEKRESSYEQYF.